These 15 T cell receptor beta chains were sequenced from one sample in a study of glioma-infiltrating T cells. The iRepertoire nested amplicon-rescue multiplex PCR amplified TCR alpha and beta CDR3s from RNA. TCRdb reanalysed the multiplex PCR reads using MiXCR and keeps one entry per CDR3 protein. The table lists about 410,000 distinct CDR3 sequences, 41% of them singletons. Sequencing was done on a sample of glioma tissue, nonneoplastic brain tissue, or PBMCs (not recorded which). These receptors were collected from a human donor with low-grade glioma or glioblastoma, undergoing nonglioma brain surgery, or in good health (not recorded which).

V and J are TRBV24-1 and TRBJ2-5, with 8 bases that match TRBD2. Germline assignment: CDR1 KGHDR and CDR2 SFDVKD. V shed 3 bases and J 4 bases; nucleotides not matched to a gene: 0. The CDR3 is 13 residues long. The CDR3 region has the DNA TGTGCCACCAGTGATAGCGGGAGAGAGACCCAGTACTTC. This translates into CATSDSGRETQYF.

In its sample, this clonotype was seen a few times. The V call is TRBV28, the J call TRBJ2-2; D is uncertain. Germline CDR1 MDHEN, CDR2 SYDVKM. V was shortened by 5 bases and J by 4 bases, with 14 bases between the two germline ends. The CDR3 spans 15 residues. This CDR3 is CASSPQVGFTGELFF. CDR3 coding DNA: TGTGCCAGCAGTCCCCAAGTTGGGTTCACCGGGGAGCTGTTTTTT.

The V and J genes are TRBV2 and TRBJ1-5, with a tentative D call TRBD1 (6 bases). Per germline, CDR1 SNHLY and CDR2 FYNNEI. V lost 10 bases, J lost 9 bases, and 22 bases lay in between. The CDR3 has 14 residues. CDR3 nucleotides: TGTGCCACCACCCGCGGGACAAACTCTCGGCCCCAGCATTTT. The encoded protein is CATTRGTNSRPQHF.

The table lists this clonotype with a few counts. The chain joins TRBV4-1 to TRBJ1-5, with D tentatively TRBD1 (5 bases). This CDR3 is 14 amino acids long. Germline V CDR1 and CDR2: MGHRA, YSYEKL. With 0 bases removed from V and 7 bases from J, the gap between germline ends came to 10 bases. The CDR3 protein is CASSQDKGTQPQHF. In DNA, the CDR3 is TGCGCCAGCAGCCAAGATAAGGGGACCCAGCCCCAGCATTTT.

The table lists this clonotype with many counts. The rearrangement uses TRBV6-1 and TRBJ2-7, with 8 bases that match TRBD1. The CDR3 loop spans 18 amino acids. CDR1 and CDR2 from the germline V gene are MNHNS and SASEGT. V lost 7 bases and J lost 0; bases outside the gene matches: 17. The CDR3: CASTLTGDRTSNSYEQYF. CDR3 nucleotide sequence: TGTGCCAGCACATTGACAGGGGACAGAACCTCTAACTCCTACGAGCAGTACTTC.

The chain is built from TRBV25-1 and TRBJ2-5; 12 nucleotides match TRBD1. Germline V gene data show CDR1 as MGHDK and CDR2 as SYGVNS. The CDR3 is 15 amino acids. J lost 5 bases, V lost 7 bases, and 8 bases had no gene match. This CDR3 reads CASMGDRGRWETQYF. As DNA, the CDR3 is TGTGCCAGCATGGGGGACAGGGGGCGCTGGGAGACCCAGTACTTC.

This clonotype was detected a few times. This sequence joins TRBV20-1 and TRBJ2-7; unclear D gene. CDR3 size: 13 residues. V was pared by 6 bases and J by 3 bases, with 15 bases between. Germline-derived CDR1 and CDR2 are DFQATT and SNEGSKA (reference sequence). The CDR3: CSARPASDYEQYF. Written as DNA, the CDR3 is TGCAGTGCGAGACCCGCATCGGACTACGAGCAGTACTTC.

Note on this clonotype: An end of the junction differs from the germline gene, which may be a read error. The V call is TRBV5-1, the J call TRBJ1-2; perhaps TRBD1 as D (5 bases). Germline V gives CDR1 SGHRS, CDR2 YFSETQ. This CDR3 contains 13 residues. CDR3 nucleotide sequence: TGCGCCAGCAGCTTGGGGGGCAGCTATGGCTACGCCTTC. It translates to CASSLGGSYGYAF.

The gene calls are TRBV29-1 and TRBJ2-5; 10 bases are shared with TRBD1. J lost 0 bases, V lost 7 bases, and 5 bases had no gene match. The germline CDR1 and CDR2 sequences are SQVTM and ANQGSEA. The CDR3 consists of 14 residues. The CDR3 loop reads CSALGQGNQETQYF. The CDR3 nucleotides read TGCAGCGCCCTGGGACAGGGGAACCAAGAGACCCAGTACTTC.

V is TRBV6-6 and J is TRBJ2-5; D remains unclear. Trimming took 8 bases from V and 2 from J, leaving 24 bases between them. The CDR3 sequence is 17 residues long. Germline V CDR1 and CDR2: MNHNY, SVGAGI (reference sequence). Here the CDR3 reads CASLQLGKHLFQETQYF. CDR3 coding DNA: TGTGCCAGCCTACAACTGGGGAAGCACCTTTTTCAAGAGACCCAGTACTTC.

Turning to this clonotype: This clone may be a read error of a much larger clone one base away. V is TRBV20-1 and J is TRBJ1-1; unclear D gene. The V gene lost 6 bases and the J gene lost 3 bases, with 14 bases spanning the gap. Germline V lookup: CDR1 DFQATT, CDR2 SNEGSKA (reference sequence). CDR3 length equals 13 residues. The CDR3, as DNA: TGCAGTGCCAAGGAAACGGTTGACACTGAAGCTTTCTTT. Residues: CSAKETVDTEAFF.

This clonotype was counted at least ten times. The chain couples TRBV6-5 to TRBJ2-2; D not certain. The V and J ends lost 0 bases and 6 bases respectively, with 5 bases between them. The CDR3 is made up of 13 amino acids. Germline CDR1 is MNHEY and CDR2 is SVGAGI. The CDR3 spells CASSYSISGELFF. For the CDR3, the DNA is TGTGCCAGCAGTTACTCAATTTCCGGGGAGCTGTTTTTT.

This clonotype has more than one count but fewer than ten. The rearrangement links TRBV7-2 to TRBJ1-1; D is undetermined. V was shortened by 3 bases and J by 0 bases, with 14 bases between the two germline ends. Germline assignment: CDR1 SGHTA and CDR2 FQGNSA. The CDR3 extends over 16 amino acids. CDR3 sequence: CASSFMASLMNTEAFF. The CDR3, as DNA: TGTGCCAGCAGCTTCATGGCATCTTTAATGAACACTGAAGCTTTCTTT.

On this clonotype itself: A much larger clone lies one base from this, so it may be a read error. The chain links TRBV7-8 to TRBJ2-3, with D hard to call. The CDR3 length is 14 residues. Germline CDR1 is SGHVS and CDR2 is FQNEAQ. This CDR3 reads CASSLDYTPDTQCF. The DNA of the CDR3 is TGTGCCAGCAGCTTAGACTACACCCCAGATACGCAGTGTTTT.

The genes are TRBV24-1 and TRBJ2-3, with 7 bases fitting TRBD1. After removal of 3 bases from V and 0 bases from J, the junction contained 2 bases not matched to a gene. The CDR3 is made up of 15 amino acids. Germline CDR1 is KGHDR and CDR2 is SFDVKD. The CDR3 loop is CATSDGGQSTDTQYF. CDR3 DNA: TGTGCCACCAGTGATGGGGGACAGAGCACAGATACGCAGTATTTT.